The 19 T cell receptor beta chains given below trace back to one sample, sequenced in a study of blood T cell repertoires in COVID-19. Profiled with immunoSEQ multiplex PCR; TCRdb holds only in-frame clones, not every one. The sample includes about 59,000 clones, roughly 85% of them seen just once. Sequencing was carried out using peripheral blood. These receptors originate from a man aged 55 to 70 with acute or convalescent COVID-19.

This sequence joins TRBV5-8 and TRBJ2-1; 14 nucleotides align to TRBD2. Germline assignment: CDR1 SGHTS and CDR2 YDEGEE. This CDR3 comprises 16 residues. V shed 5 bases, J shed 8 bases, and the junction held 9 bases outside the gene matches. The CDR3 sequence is CASSGLAGGQADEQFF. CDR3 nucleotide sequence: TGTGCCAGCAGTGGACTAGCGGGAGGCCAGGCGGATGAGCAGTTCTTC.

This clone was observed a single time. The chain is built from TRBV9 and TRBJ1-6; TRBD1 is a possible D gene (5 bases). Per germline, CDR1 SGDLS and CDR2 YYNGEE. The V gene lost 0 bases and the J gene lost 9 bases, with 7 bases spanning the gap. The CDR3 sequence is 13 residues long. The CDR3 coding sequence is TGTGCCAGCAGCGTAGGGGGGGGTTCACCCCTCCACTTT. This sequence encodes CASSVGGGSPLHF.

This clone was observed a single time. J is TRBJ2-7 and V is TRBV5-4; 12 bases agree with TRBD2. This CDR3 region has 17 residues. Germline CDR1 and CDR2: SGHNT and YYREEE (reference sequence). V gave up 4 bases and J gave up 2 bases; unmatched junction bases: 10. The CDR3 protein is CASSPTGLAGITYEQYF. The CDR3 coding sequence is TGTGCCAGCAGCCCTACTGGACTAGCGGGGATTACCTACGAGCAGTACTTC.

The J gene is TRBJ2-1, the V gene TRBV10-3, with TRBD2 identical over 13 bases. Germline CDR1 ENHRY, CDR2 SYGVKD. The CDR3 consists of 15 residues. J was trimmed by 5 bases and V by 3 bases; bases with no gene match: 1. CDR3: CAISETSGRDNEQFF. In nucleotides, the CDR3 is TGTGCCATCAGTGAAACTAGCGGGAGGGACAATGAGCAGTTCTTC.

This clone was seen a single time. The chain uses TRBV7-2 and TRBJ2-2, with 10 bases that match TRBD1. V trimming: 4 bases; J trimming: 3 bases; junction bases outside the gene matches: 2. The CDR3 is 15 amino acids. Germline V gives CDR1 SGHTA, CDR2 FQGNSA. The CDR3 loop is CASSWTGGDTGELFF. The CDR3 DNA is TGTGCCAGCAGCTGGACAGGGGGAGACACCGGGGAGCTGTTTTTT. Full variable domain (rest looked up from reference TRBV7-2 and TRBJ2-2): GAGVSQSPSNKVTEKGKDVELRCDPISGHTALYWYRQSLGQGLEFLIYFQGNSAPDKSGLPSDRFSAERTGGSVSTLTIQRTQQEDSAVYLCASSWTGGDTGELFFGEGSRLTVL.

The CDR3 nucleotides read TGTGCCAGCAGCTTAAGCGAGAACATTCAGTACTTC. Protein product: CASSLSENIQYF. The V gene is TRBV7-9, the J gene TRBJ2-4; D unclear. V was trimmed by 2 bases and J by 7 bases, leaving 6 bases between them. Germline V lookup: CDR1 SEHNR, CDR2 FQNEAQ (reference sequence). The CDR3 is 12 residues long.

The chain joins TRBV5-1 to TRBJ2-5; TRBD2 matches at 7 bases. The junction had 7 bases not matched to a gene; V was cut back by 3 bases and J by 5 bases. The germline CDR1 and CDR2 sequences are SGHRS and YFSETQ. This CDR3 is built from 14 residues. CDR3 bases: TGCGCCAGCAGCTATGGCGGGAGTCTGGAGACCCAGTACTTC. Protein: CASSYGGSLETQYF. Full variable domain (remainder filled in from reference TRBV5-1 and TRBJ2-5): KAGVTQTPRYLIKTRGQQVTLSCSPISGHRSVSWYQQTPGQGLQFLFEYFSETQRNKGNFPGRFSGRQFSNSRSEMNVSTLELGDSALYLCASSYGGSLETQYFGPGTRLLVL.

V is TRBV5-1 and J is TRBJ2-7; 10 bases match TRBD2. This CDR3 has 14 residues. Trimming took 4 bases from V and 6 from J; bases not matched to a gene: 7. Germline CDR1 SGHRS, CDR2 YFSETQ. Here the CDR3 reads CASSPGLAEAEQYF. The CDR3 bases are TGCGCCAGCAGCCCAGGACTAGCGGAAGCCGAGCAGTACTTC.

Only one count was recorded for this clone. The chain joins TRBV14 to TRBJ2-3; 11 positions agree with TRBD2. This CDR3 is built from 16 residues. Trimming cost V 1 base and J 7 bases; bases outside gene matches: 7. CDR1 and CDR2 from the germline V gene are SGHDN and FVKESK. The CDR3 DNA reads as TGTGCCAGCAGCCAAGTACTAGCGGGAGCTCGGAATACGCAGTATTTT. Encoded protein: CASSQVLAGARNTQYF.

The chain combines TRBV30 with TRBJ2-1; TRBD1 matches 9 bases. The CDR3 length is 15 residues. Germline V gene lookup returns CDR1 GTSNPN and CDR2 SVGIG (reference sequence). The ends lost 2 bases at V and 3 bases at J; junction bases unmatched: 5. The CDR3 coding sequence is TGTGCCTGGAGTCCGAACAGGGGGCTCTACAATGAGCAGTTCTTC. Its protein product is CAWSPNRGLYNEQFF.

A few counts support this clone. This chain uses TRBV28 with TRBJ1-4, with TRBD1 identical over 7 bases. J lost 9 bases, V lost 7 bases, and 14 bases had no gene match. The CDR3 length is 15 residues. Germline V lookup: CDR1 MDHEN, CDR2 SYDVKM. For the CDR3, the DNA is TGTGCCAGCACCCCCTGGGACAGCGGCGGACAAAAACTGTTTTTT. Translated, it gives CASTPWDSGGQKLFF.

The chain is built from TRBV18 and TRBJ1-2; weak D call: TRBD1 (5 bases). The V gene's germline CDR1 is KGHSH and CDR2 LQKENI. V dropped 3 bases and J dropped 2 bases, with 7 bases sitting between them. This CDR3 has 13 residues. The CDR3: CASSPDRNYGYTF. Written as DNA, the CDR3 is TGTGCCAGCTCACCCGACAGAAACTATGGCTACACCTTC.

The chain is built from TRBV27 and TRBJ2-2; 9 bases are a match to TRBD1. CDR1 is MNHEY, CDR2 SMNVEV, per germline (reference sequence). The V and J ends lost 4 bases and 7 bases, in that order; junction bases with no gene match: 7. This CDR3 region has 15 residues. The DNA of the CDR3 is TGTGCCAGCAGTTACCTCCGGGACAGGGACGGGGAGCTGTTTTTT. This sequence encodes CASSYLRDRDGELFF.

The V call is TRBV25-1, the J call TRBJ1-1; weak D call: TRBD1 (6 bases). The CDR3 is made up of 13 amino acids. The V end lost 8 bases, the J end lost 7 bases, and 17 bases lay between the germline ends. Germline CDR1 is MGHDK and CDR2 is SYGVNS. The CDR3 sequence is CASGRAGGFEAFF. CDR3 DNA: TGTGCCAGCGGACGGGCTGGGGGCTTTGAAGCTTTCTTT.

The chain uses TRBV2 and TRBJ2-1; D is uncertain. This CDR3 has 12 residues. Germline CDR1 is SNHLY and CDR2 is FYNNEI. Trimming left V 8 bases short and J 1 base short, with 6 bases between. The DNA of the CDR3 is TGTGCCAGCGGGCTTTCCTACAATGAGCAGTTCTTC. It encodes CASGLSYNEQFF.

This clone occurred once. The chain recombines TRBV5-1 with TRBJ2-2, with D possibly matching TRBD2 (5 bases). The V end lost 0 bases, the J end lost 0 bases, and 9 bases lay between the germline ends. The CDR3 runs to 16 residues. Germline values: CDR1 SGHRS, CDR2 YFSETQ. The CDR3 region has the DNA TGCGCCAGCAGCTTGGCCGGGAACGCGAACACCGGGGAGCTGTTTTTT. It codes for CASSLAGNANTGELFF.

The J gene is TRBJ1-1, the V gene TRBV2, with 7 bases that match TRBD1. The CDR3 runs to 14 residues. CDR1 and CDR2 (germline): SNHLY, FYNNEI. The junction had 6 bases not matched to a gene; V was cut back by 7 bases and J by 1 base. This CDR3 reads CASTVQGTNTEAFF. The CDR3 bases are TGTGCCAGCACCGTACAGGGGACGAACACTGAAGCTTTCTTT. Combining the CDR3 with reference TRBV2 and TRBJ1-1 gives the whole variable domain EPEVTQTPSHQVTQMGQEVILRCVPISNHLYFYWYRQILGQKVEFLVSFYNNEISEKSEIFDDQFSVERPDGSNFTLKIRSTKLEDSAMYFCASTVQGTNTEAFFGQGTRLTVV.

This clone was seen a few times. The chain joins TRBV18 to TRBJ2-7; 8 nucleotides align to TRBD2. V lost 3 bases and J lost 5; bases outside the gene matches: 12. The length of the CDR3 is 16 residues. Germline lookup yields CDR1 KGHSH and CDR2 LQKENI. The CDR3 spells CASSPQGLGRKDEQYF. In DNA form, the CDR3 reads TGTGCCAGCTCACCGCAGGGACTAGGAAGAAAGGACGAGCAGTACTTC.

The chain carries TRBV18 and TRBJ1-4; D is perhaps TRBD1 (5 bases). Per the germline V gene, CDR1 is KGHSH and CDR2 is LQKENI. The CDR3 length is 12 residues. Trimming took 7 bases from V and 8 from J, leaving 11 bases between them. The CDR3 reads CASFGADEKLFF. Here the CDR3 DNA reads TGTGCCAGCTTTGGGGCAGACGAAAAACTGTTTTTT.